These T cell receptor beta chains were read from a single sample in a study of cytomegalovirus exposure and HLA in healthy donors. The table came from immunoSEQ multiplex PCR; TCRdb's copy has only in-frame clones and leaves some out. The sample yields more than 150,000 clones, roughly 84% seen once. The material sequenced was PBMCs. These receptors were obtained from a woman between 18 and 29 years old in good health and CMV-seronegative. Both conserved end residues are part of each CDR3. D genes are given only for firm matches. Clone size, where shown, is once, few, many, or a class for clones that have expanded.

TGCAGCGTCGACAGGGGGGTCGGGAACTATGGCTACACCTTC,CSVDRGVGNYGYTF,TRBJ1-2,14,TRBD1,.,TRBV29-1
TGTGCCAGCAAAAGACAGGGTGATGAAAAACTGTTTTTT,CASKRQGDEKLFF,TRBJ1-4,13,TRBD1,.,TRBV6-5
TGTGCCTGGAGGCGGTCCCAGAACACCGGGGAGCTGTTTTTT,CAWRRSQNTGELFF,TRBJ2-2,14,.,.,TRBV30
TGTGCCAGCAGTTACTCGGCCACGTCGGGGAACTATGGCTACACCTTC,CASSYSATSGNYGYTF,TRBJ1-2,16,.,.,TRBV6-5
TGTGCCAGCAGTTCTATAATCGATCTCACTCGGGATGAAAAACTGTTTTTT,CASSSIIDLTRDEKLFF,TRBJ1-4,17,.,.,TRBV28
TGTGCCACCAGCCTGGGGGCTAGCGGGGGGGCGTCCTACAATGAGCAGTTCTTC,CATSLGASGGASYNEQFF,TRBJ2-1,18,TRBD2,once,TRBV15
TGCGCCAGCAGCTTGGCCCCCGGACAGGACCAGGGGATTCAGTACTTC,CASSLAPGQDQGIQYF,TRBJ2-4,16,TRBD1,.,TRBV5-1
TGTGCCAGCAGCTCGGAGGTAGGGTTTGCACCCCTCCACTTT,CASSSEVGFAPLHF,TRBJ1-6,14,.,.,TRBV11-2
TGTGCCAGCAGTCAAAGGACAGATACAGATACGCAGTATTTT,CASSQRTDTDTQYF,TRBJ2-3,14,.,.,TRBV6-6
TGTGCCAGCAGCCAAGACTGGAACGCAGACAGGGCGGGGAACACCATATATTTT,CASSQDWNADRAGNTIYF,TRBJ1-3,18,TRBD1,few,TRBV4-2
TGTTCCAGCAGCTTAGAGGGGGGGAATTCACCCCTCCACTTT,CSSSLEGGNSPLHF,TRBJ1-6,14,.,.,TRBV7-9
TGCGCCAGCAGCCCGCCCCTGGTGAGCGGACAAGAGACCCAGTACTTC,CASSPPLVSGQETQYF,TRBJ2-5,16,.,.,TRBV5-1
TGTGCCAGCAGACAGGGTTTAAATGAAAAACTGTTTTTT,CASRQGLNEKLFF,TRBJ1-4,13,.,.,TRBV11-2
TGTGCCAGCAGTTTCCGGACAGGGAGTACTGAAGCTTTCTTT,CASSFRTGSTEAFF,TRBJ1-1,14,TRBD1,.,TRBV27
TGTGCCAGTAGTATCGCGGGAGACTATGGCTACACCTTC,CASSIAGDYGYTF,TRBJ1-2,13,.,once,TRBV19
TGTGCCAGCAACGACGGTGGGACAGCAAGCTCCTACGAGCAGTACTTC,CASNDGGTASSYEQYF,TRBJ2-7,16,TRBD1,.,TRBV2
TGTGCCAGCAGTGGCGGGAGCCGGGGCATTCAGTACTTC,CASSGGSRGIQYF,TRBJ2-4,13,TRBD2,.,TRBV6-6
TGTGCCAGCAGTGACCCCAGCGGGAGTTCCCGGAATGAGCAGTTCTTC,CASSDPSGSSRNEQFF,TRBJ2-1,16,TRBD2,.,TRBV6-4
TGTGCCACCAGCACTGTACAGGGGAGGCCCATAGCCAAAAACATTCAGTACTTC,CATSTVQGRPIAKNIQYF,TRBJ2-4,18,.,.,TRBV15
TGTGCCAGCAGTGACTCCCAGCAGGTACAGGGGGCAAACGACGAGCAGTACTTC,CASSDSQQVQGANDEQYF,TRBJ2-7,18,TRBD1,once,TRBV6-4
TGTGCCAGCAGCGTCCGGGGACAGGGGGCGGCTAATGAAAAACTGTTTTTT,CASSVRGQGAANEKLFF,TRBJ1-4,17,TRBD1,.,TRBV5-5
TGCAGCGTTGGTGGTGACAGGGGAGGGGGCACTGAAGCTTTCTTT,CSVGGDRGGGTEAFF,TRBJ1-1,15,TRBD1,once,TRBV29-1
TGTGCCACCTTCCCACTAGCGGGAGTTGGAGATACGCAGTATTTT,CATFPLAGVGDTQYF,TRBJ2-3,15,TRBD2,.,TRBV10-3
TGTGCCAGCGGAGTTGGGAGAGAGGGTAACACCTTC,CASGVGREGNTF,TRBJ1-2,12,.,few,TRBV6-6
TGTGCCAGCGCGGGACCCCGGGCGCGAGGTGCGACCCTACACTTTTCCTACGAGCAGTACTTC,CASAGPRARGATLHFSYEQYF,TRBJ2-7,21,.,.,TRBV7-8
TGTGCCTCCTCAGGGACTAGCGGCGCACACCATGAGCAGTTCTTC,CASSGTSGAHHEQFF,TRBJ2-1,15,TRBD2,.,TRBV27
TGCGCCAGCAGCTCCACAGGGGGACCTTACGAGCAGTACTTC,CASSSTGGPYEQYF,TRBJ2-7,14,TRBD1,.,TRBV5-1
TGTGCCAGCAGCGAAACTAGCGGCGATTACAATGAGCAGTTCTTC,CASSETSGDYNEQFF,TRBJ2-1,15,TRBD2,.,TRBV7-9
TGTGCCAGCAGTGATGACAGTTTTGGGCCCCAGCATTTT,CASSDDSFGPQHF,TRBJ1-5,13,.,.,TRBV6-1
TGTGCCAGTAGTCTGGGACTCTCTCCCAGCTCTGGAAACACCATATATTTT,CASSLGLSPSSGNTIYF,TRBJ1-3,17,.,.,TRBV19
TGTGCCAGCAGCTTTGCCGGGGGGACCTATGGCTACACCTTC,CASSFAGGTYGYTF,TRBJ1-2,14,.,.,TRBV7-9
TGTGCCAGCGGCCCTTACAGGGGGATTACCGGGGAGCTGTTTTTT,CASGPYRGITGELFF,TRBJ2-2,15,TRBD1,few,TRBV2
TGTGCCAGCAGTTCCCCGGACAGGGGCGCCTACGAGCAGTACTTC,CASSSPDRGAYEQYF,TRBJ2-7,15,TRBD1,.,TRBV28
TGTGCCAGCAGTGAATCCGGGGGTCTGGGCTATGGCTACACCTTC,CASSESGGLGYGYTF,TRBJ1-2,15,.,few,TRBV25-1
TGTGCCAGCAGCGTTACAGGGGGCAATCAGCCCCAGCATTTT,CASSVTGGNQPQHF,TRBJ1-5,14,TRBD1,.,TRBV7-2
TGTGCCAGCATAAATAGCGGTCGAAACTACAATGAGCAGTTCTTC,CASINSGRNYNEQFF,TRBJ2-1,15,.,once,TRBV6-1
TGTGCCAGCAGCTTAGGCCCGGGACAGGGGATCACAGATACGCAGTATTTT,CASSLGPGQGITDTQYF,TRBJ2-3,17,TRBD1,.,TRBV7-9
TGTGCCAGCAAGAAGACAGGGCGGAATTCACCCCTCCACTTT,CASKKTGRNSPLHF,TRBJ1-6,14,TRBD1,.,TRBV6-1
TGTGCCAGCAGTCTGAGCTCCTACAATGAGCAGTTCTTC,CASSLSSYNEQFF,TRBJ2-1,13,.,.,TRBV28
TGTGCCAGCAGCCAAGGCCCCGGAGGCGGCACAGATACGCAGTATTTT,CASSQGPGGGTDTQYF,TRBJ2-3,16,.,.,TRBV4-2
TGCGCCAGCAGCCAAGTGGGAGCGGGCCCACCTGAGCAGTTCTTC,CASSQVGAGPPEQFF,TRBJ2-1,15,.,.,TRBV4-1
TGCAGCGTTGATCCGGGTGCGACAGGGGGCAAGAATGAGCAGTTCTTC,CSVDPGATGGKNEQFF,TRBJ2-1,16,TRBD1,.,TRBV29-1
TGTGCCAGCAGCCCGTACCACAGGGGGCGGTCCGGGGAGCTGTTTTTT,CASSPYHRGRSGELFF,TRBJ2-2,16,TRBD1,.,TRBV7-9
TGTGCCAGCAGCCAAAAGGGGGGGGACACCGGAAGGGAAAAACTGTTTTTT,CASSQKGGDTGREKLFF,TRBJ1-4,17,.,.,TRBV4-2
TGTGCCAGCATCAAAAGGGTAGAGGGTGGCTACACCTTC,CASIKRVEGGYTF,TRBJ1-2,13,.,.,TRBV28
TGTGCCAGCAGCTTTGTAGGACAGGGAAAGACCCAGTACTTC,CASSFVGQGKTQYF,TRBJ2-5,14,TRBD1,.,TRBV7-2
TGTGCCAGCAGCCCACCCCAGACAAGAAGCACAGATACGCAGTATTTT,CASSPPQTRSTDTQYF,TRBJ2-3,16,.,.,TRBV5-4
TGTGCCAGTAGTATCTCTCCGGAGAAGTATAATTCACCCCTCCACTTT,CASSISPEKYNSPLHF,TRBJ1-6,16,.,.,TRBV19
TGTGCCAGTAGTAGTGGTCTAGCGGGAGCCTACGAGCAGTACTTC,CASSSGLAGAYEQYF,TRBJ2-7,15,TRBD2,once,TRBV19
TGTGCCAGCAGCTTAGATCTGGGGGGGGGCACCGGGGAGCTGTTTTTT,CASSLDLGGGTGELFF,TRBJ2-2,16,TRBD2,.,TRBV11-3
TGTGCCAGCAGTCCTCTAGCGGGGACCCTTTACTACGAGCAGTACTTC,CASSPLAGTLYYEQYF,TRBJ2-7,16,TRBD2,.,TRBV27
TGTGCCAGCGGACAGGGAAAAAACATTCAGTACTTC,CASGQGKNIQYF,TRBJ2-4,12,TRBD1,few,TRBV13